This T cell receptor beta chain is from a study of CD8 T cells in Susac syndrome. V was cut by 1 base and J by 2 bases, with 9 bases left in between. Germline CDR1 is SGHAT and CDR2 is FQNNGV. This CDR3 region has 14 residues. With random hexamers, about 0.45 to 1 ug RNA was reverse transcribed. Across 54 Vbeta and 13 Jbeta, TCR beta CDR3 was amplified with immunoSEQ multiplex PCR. TCRdb fed the immunoSEQ multiplex PCR reads into MiXCR, producing one record per CDR3 protein. The sample contains around 280,000 distinct CDR3 sequences, 70% to 90% of which appear only once. This sequence originates from a human donor with multiple sclerosis. The J gene is TRBJ2-7, the V gene TRBV11-2, with D unclear. Sequencing was performed on CD8+ T cells from PBMCs. Written as DNA, the CDR3 is TGTGCCAGCAGCTTAGCTCCGCCCCCCTACGAGCAGTACTTC. Protein sequence: CASSLAPPPYEQYF. The variable domain in full, completed from reference TRBV11-2 and TRBJ2-7, reads EAGVAQSPRYKIIEKRQSVAFWCNPISGHATLYWYQQILGQGPKLLIQFQNNGVVDDSQLPKDRFSAERLKGVDSTLKIQPAKLEDSAVYLCASSLAPPPYEQYFGPGTRLTVT.